Shown below are 29 T cell receptor beta chains from a single sample sequenced in a study of blood T cell repertoires in COVID-19. Libraries were prepared by immunoSEQ multiplex PCR; TCRdb keeps only in-frame clonotypes and omits some of them. The sample has approximately 100,000 clones, 70% to 90% seen once. The material sequenced was peripheral blood. The receptors here all came from a woman aged 55 to 70 with acute or convalescent COVID-19.

This clone was detected once. Here the CDR3 DNA reads TGTGCCAGCAGCTTAGAAGGACAGGTGATAGGCGCAGATACGCAGTATTTT. Residues: CASSLEGQVIGADTQYF. The rearrangement links TRBV5-4 to TRBJ2-3; 7 nucleotides line up with TRBD1. The junction had 13 bases not matched to a gene; V was cut back by 2 bases and J by 4 bases. Germline CDR1 SGHNT, CDR2 YYREEE (reference sequence). The CDR3 contains 17 residues.

The genes are TRBV2 and TRBJ1-1; the D gene is possibly TRBD1 (5 bases). The ends were cut back, 4 bases at V and 2 bases at J, with 8 bases in the middle. Germline CDR1 reads SNHLY; CDR2 reads FYNNEI. CDR3 size: 13 residues. CDR3: CASSGQGNTEAFF. CDR3 DNA sequence: TGTGCCAGCAGTGGTCAGGGTAACACTGAAGCTTTCTTT.

This sequence joins TRBV27 and TRBJ2-3; 9 positions match TRBD2. This CDR3 spans 17 amino acids. Germline trimming cut 0 bases from V and 7 bases from J; bases unmatched to any gene: 11. Per germline, CDR1 MNHEY and CDR2 SMNVEV (reference sequence). The CDR3 sequence: CASSLSWGREGRNTQYF. The CDR3 DNA reads TGTGCCAGCAGTTTATCGTGGGGGCGGGAGGGCCGAAATACGCAGTATTTT.

This chain joins TRBV7-8 and TRBJ1-2; D may be TRBD1 (6 bases). V was trimmed by 1 base and J by 7 bases, leaving 7 bases between them. Germline V gene data show CDR1 as SGHVS and CDR2 as FQNEAQ. This CDR3 has 12 residues. In DNA form, the CDR3 reads TGTGCCAGCAGCTTAGTAGGGGGTGGCTACACCTTC. The encoded protein is CASSLVGGGYTF. The entire variable domain, with the rest obtained from reference TRBV7-8 and TRBJ1-2, is as follows: GAGVSQSPRYKVAKRGQDVALRCDPISGHVSLFWYQQALGQGPEFLTYFQNEAQLDKSGLPSDRFFAERPEGSVSTLKIQRTQQEDSAVYLCASSLVGGGYTFGSGTRLTVV.

The chain has TRBV19 and TRBJ1-4; TRBD1 might be the D (6 bases). Germline assignment: CDR1 LNHDA and CDR2 SQIVND (reference sequence). V lost 8 bases, J lost 8 bases, and 21 bases lay in between. CDR3 length equals 15 residues. CDR3: CASQRTGSVWEKLFF. The DNA of the CDR3 is TGTGCCAGTCAGCGAACAGGGTCCGTATGGGAAAAACTGTTTTTT. The whole variable domain, filled in from reference TRBV19 and TRBJ1-4, reads DGGITQSPKYLFRKEGQNVTLSCEQNLNHDAMYWYRQDPGQGLRLIYYSQIVNDFQKGDIAEGYSVSREKKESFPLTVTSAQKNPTAFYLCASQRTGSVWEKLFFGSGTQLSVL.

This chain links TRBV12-5 with TRBJ1-2; D is perhaps TRBD1 (6 bases). The germline CDR1 and CDR2 sequences are LGHNT and FRNRAP. V was trimmed by 3 bases and J by 4 bases, leaving 9 bases between them. The CDR3 has 13 residues. The CDR3 region is CASGFGGSYGYTF. The CDR3 nucleotides are TGTGCTAGTGGTTTTGGGGGCAGCTATGGCTACACCTTC.

This chain uses TRBV11-2 with TRBJ1-1; TRBD1 might be the D (6 bases). CDR3 length equals 17 residues. Per germline, CDR1 SGHAT and CDR2 FQNNGV. V shed 3 bases and J shed 5 bases, with 22 bases lying between them. CDR3: CASSFSTRGRGGTEAFF. The CDR3 coding sequence is TGTGCCAGCAGCTTTTCAACCCGGGGCAGGGGAGGGACTGAAGCTTTCTTT.

The V gene is TRBV28, the J gene TRBJ2-6, with 7 bases identical to TRBD1. With 5 bases clipped from V and 0 bases from J, the junction kept 7 bases outside the gene matches. Germline V gene data show CDR1 as MDHEN and CDR2 as SYDVKM. This CDR3 has 17 residues. The CDR3 loop is CASSVGQIYSGANVLTF. The CDR3 DNA reads as TGTGCCAGCAGTGTGGGACAGATCTACTCTGGGGCCAACGTCCTGACTTTC. The complete variable domain, with remaining parts taken from reference TRBV28 and TRBJ2-6, reads DVKVTQSSRYLVKRTGEKVFLECVQDMDHENMFWYRQDPGLGLRLIYFSYDVKMKEKGDIPEGYSVSREKKERFSLILESASTNQTSMYLCASSVGQIYSGANVLTFGAGSRLTVL.

This clone is a singleton in its sample. This chain joins TRBV19 and TRBJ1-3; 8 positions agree with TRBD1. V gave up 2 bases and J gave up 0 bases; unmatched junction bases: 6. The CDR3 is made up of 17 amino acids. Germline V gene lookup returns CDR1 LNHDA and CDR2 SQIVND (reference sequence). CDR3 DNA sequence: TGTGCCAGTAGTATACAGGACAGGGCTCCCTCTGGAAACACCATATATTTT. This gives the protein CASSIQDRAPSGNTIYF.

The rearrangement uses TRBV10-2 and TRBJ1-1, with TRBD1 identical over 10 bases. J was trimmed by 5 bases and V by 4 bases; bases with no gene match: 4. Per germline, CDR1 WSHSY and CDR2 SAAADI. The CDR3 contains 14 residues. The CDR3 DNA is TGCGCCAGCAGTGGACAGGGGGCTTGGACTGAAGCTTTCTTT. It translates to CASSGQGAWTEAFF.

This chain links TRBV10-1 with TRBJ2-1, with 7 bases lining up with TRBD1. Germline V gene sequence: CDR1 WNHNN, CDR2 SYGVQD (reference sequence). After removal of 4 bases from V and 3 bases from J, the junction contained 15 bases not matched to a gene. The CDR3 runs 18 residues. CDR3 bases: TGCGCCAGCAGTGGGAGGAATATTCCGGGACAGTTCTACAATGAGCAGTTCTTC. Protein sequence: CASSGRNIPGQFYNEQFF.

V usage is TRBV19 and J usage is TRBJ1-4; 8 positions match TRBD1. The CDR3 is 15 residues long. V was clipped by 10 bases and J by 6 bases; unmatched bases: 13. Per the germline V gene, CDR1 is LNHDA and CDR2 is SQIVND (reference sequence). The CDR3, as DNA: TGTGCCACGTCCTTCCAGGGGGCGCGTTATGAAAAACTGTTTTTT. It codes for CATSFQGARYEKLFF.

The chain combines TRBV28 with TRBJ2-1, with 9 positions matching TRBD2. Looked up from germline, CDR1 is MDHEN and CDR2 is SYDVKM. The CDR3 has 14 amino acids. V lost 10 bases, J lost 4 bases, and 8 bases stayed unmatched. CDR3 sequence (DNA): TGTGCCACCAGCCTAGCGGGGCAGTACAATGAGCAGTTCTTC. Translation gives CATSLAGQYNEQFF.

This rearrangement joins TRBV29-1 to TRBJ1-4, with TRBD1 as a possible D gene (6 bases). Trimming cost V 5 bases and J 8 bases, with 15 bases left between them. In germline, CDR1 is SQVTM, CDR2 ANQGSEA. The CDR3 totals 13 residues. CDR3 nucleotide sequence: TGCAGCGTTACAATACAGGGCAGCGAAAAACTGTTTTTT. Its protein is CSVTIQGSEKLFF. Looking up the rest from reference TRBV29-1 and TRBJ1-4 gives the full variable domain: SAVISQKPSRDICQRGTSLTIQCQVDSQVTMMFWYRQQPGQSLTLIATANQGSEATYESGFVIDKFPISRPNLTFSTLTVSNMSPEDSSIYLCSVTIQGSEKLFFGSGTQLSVL.

Worth noting for this clone: This may come from a read error, since a much larger clone is one base off. This CDR3 is also generated by other DNA sequences in the sample. The chain carries TRBV6-1 and TRBJ2-1, with 10 bases matching TRBD2. This CDR3 is built from 15 residues. CDR1 and CDR2 from the germline V gene are MNHNS and SASEGT. CDR3 in DNA: TGTGCTAGCAGTGAAACTAGCGGGATTTACAATGAGCAGTTCTTC. Protein product: CASSETSGIYNEQFF.

This clone was detected once. This chain joins TRBV10-3 and TRBJ2-7, with unresolved D. Trimming pared 4 bases from V and 1 base from J, leaving 14 bases between. This CDR3 spans 15 amino acids. From germline, CDR1 is ENHRY and CDR2 SYGVKD. CDR3 sequence reads: CAISGRSGGSYEQYF. In nucleotides, the CDR3 is TGTGCCATCAGTGGACGGTCAGGTGGGTCCTACGAGCAGTACTTC.

The rearrangement links TRBV7-8 to TRBJ2-7, with 9 nucleotides matching TRBD2. Germline CDR1 reads SGHVS; CDR2 reads FQNEAQ. Trimming cost V 2 bases and J 3 bases; bases outside gene matches: 14. CDR3 length: 18 amino acids. The CDR3 region is CASSLSLSGRTSFYEQYV. The CDR3 DNA reads TGTGCCAGCAGCTTAAGTCTTAGCGGGAGAACAAGCTTCTACGAGCAGTACGTC.

This clone was counted once. V usage is TRBV2 and J usage is TRBJ1-1; no clear D. This CDR3 has 11 amino acids. CDR1 is SNHLY, CDR2 FYNNEI, per germline. Trimming shortened V by 8 bases and J by 3 bases, and 7 bases separated the two germline ends. DNA of the CDR3: TGTGCCAGCGACGGGGACACTGAAGCTTTCTTT. This translates into CASDGDTEAFF.

The chain uses TRBV6-2 or TRBV6-3 and TRBJ1-2; perhaps TRBD1 as D (6 bases). V was pared by 4 bases and J by 7 bases, with 16 bases between. Germline CDR1 reads MNHEY; CDR2 reads SVGEGT. CDR3 length: 14 amino acids. The CDR3 region is CASSLYAMGAGYTF. CDR3 nucleotides: TGTGCCAGCAGTTTATACGCTATGGGGGCTGGCTACACCTTC.

V gene TRBV25-1 combines with J gene TRBJ2-3; 8 bases agree with TRBD1. The germline V gene has CDR1 MGHDK and CDR2 SYGVNS. This CDR3 contains 15 residues. The V and J ends lost 5 bases and 4 bases, in that order; junction bases with no gene match: 8. The CDR3 is CASSSGTGFADTQYF. CDR3 DNA sequence: TGTGCCAGCAGTTCCGGGACAGGCTTCGCAGATACGCAGTATTTT.

This rearrangement joins TRBV27 to TRBJ2-5, with 7 bases fitting TRBD2. This CDR3 spans 13 amino acids. Germline lookup yields CDR1 MNHEY and CDR2 SMNVEV (reference sequence). V gave up 5 bases and J gave up 3 bases; unmatched junction bases: 3. The CDR3 reads CASSHGGEETQYF. Here the CDR3 DNA reads TGTGCCAGCAGTCATGGGGGGGAAGAGACCCAGTACTTC.

The rearrangement joins TRBV6-6 to TRBJ1-6, with TRBD1 matching over 8 bases. The V gene's germline CDR1 is MNHNY and CDR2 SVGAGI (reference sequence). There are 14 residues in the CDR3. The J segment lost 11 bases and the V segment lost 6 bases, leaving 9 bases of the junction unmatched. The CDR3 reads CASRTGQANPPLHF. DNA of the CDR3: TGTGCCAGCAGAACGGGACAGGCCAACCCACCCCTCCACTTT.

This rearrangement joins TRBV28 to TRBJ1-1; D is unclear. Germline CDR1 reads MDHEN; CDR2 reads SYDVKM. The CDR3 contains 15 residues. The V end was cut by 2 bases, the J end by 2 bases, with 12 bases between. The DNA for the CDR3 is TGTGCCAGCAGTTTAGAGCCGGGAGCTAACACTGAAGCTTTCTTT. Protein product: CASSLEPGANTEAFF.

The rearrangement joins TRBV5-1 to TRBJ2-1; D gene uncertain. Germline V CDR1 and CDR2: SGHRS, YFSETQ. The V and J ends lost 0 bases and 3 bases respectively, with 4 bases between them. This CDR3 contains 13 residues. The CDR3 here is CASSLDGYNEQFF. The DNA for the CDR3 is TGCGCCAGCAGCTTGGACGGCTACAATGAGCAGTTCTTC. Full variable domain (remainder filled in from reference TRBV5-1 and TRBJ2-1): KAGVTQTPRYLIKTRGQQVTLSCSPISGHRSVSWYQQTPGQGLQFLFEYFSETQRNKGNFPGRFSGRQFSNSRSEMNVSTLELGDSALYLCASSLDGYNEQFFGPGTRLTVL.

This clone was seen just once. V is TRBV30 and J is TRBJ2-1; 7 positions agree with TRBD2. The germline V gene has CDR1 GTSNPN and CDR2 SVGIG (reference sequence). After removal of 1 base from V and 6 bases from J, the junction contained 3 bases not matched to a gene. CDR3 length equals 13 residues. The CDR3 protein is CAWSGLAVNEQFF. CDR3 nucleotide sequence: TGTGCCTGGAGTGGGCTAGCGGTCAATGAGCAGTTCTTC.

The chain carries TRBV30 and TRBJ1-1; TRBD1 is a possible D gene (6 bases). Germline values: CDR1 GTSNPN, CDR2 SVGIG (reference sequence). The CDR3 is 15 amino acids. V lost 0 bases, J lost 2 bases, and 13 bases lay in between. CDR3 region: CAWSVKGGVNTEAFF. The CDR3 nucleotides are TGTGCCTGGAGTGTTAAGGGGGGGGTTAACACTGAAGCTTTCTTT.

The chain recombines TRBV5-5 with TRBJ2-7, with TRBD2 matching over 8 bases. Losses at the gene ends were 1 base for V and 5 bases for J; bases not matched to a gene: 8. The germline CDR1 and CDR2 sequences are SGHKS and YYEKEE (reference sequence). This CDR3 spans 15 amino acids. The CDR3 region has the DNA TGTGCCAGCAGCTTGTTCGGGACTAGGGGGAACGAGCAGTACTTC. Its translation is CASSLFGTRGNEQYF.

This clone was seen a handful of times. In the same sample, other DNA sequences code for this CDR3. The chain has TRBV27 and TRBJ2-1, with TRBD2 matching over 9 bases. After removal of 3 bases from V and 7 bases from J, the junction contained 1 base not matched to a gene. This CDR3 comprises 13 residues. Looked up from germline, CDR1 is MNHEY and CDR2 is SMNVEV (reference sequence). CDR3 nucleotides: TGTGCCAGCAGTTTCAGCGGGAGGAATGAGCAGTTCTTC. Protein: CASSFSGRNEQFF.

The CDR3 DNA reads as TGTGCCATCAGTGATAATCCGGGACAGGGGGCAGACGAGCAGTACGTC. Protein: CAISDNPGQGADEQYV. The rearrangement joins TRBV10-3 to TRBJ2-7, with TRBD1 matching 12 bases. Germline CDR1 reads ENHRY; CDR2 reads SYGVKD. This CDR3 region has 16 residues. Losses at the gene ends were 3 bases for V and 5 bases for J; bases not matched to a gene: 8.